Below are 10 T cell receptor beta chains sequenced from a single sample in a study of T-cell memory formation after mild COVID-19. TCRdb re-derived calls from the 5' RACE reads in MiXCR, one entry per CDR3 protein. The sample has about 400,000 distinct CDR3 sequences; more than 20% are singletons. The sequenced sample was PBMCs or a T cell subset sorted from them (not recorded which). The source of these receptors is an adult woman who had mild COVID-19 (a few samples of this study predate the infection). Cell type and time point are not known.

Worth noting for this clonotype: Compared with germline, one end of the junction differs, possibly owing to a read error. CDR3 coding DNA: TGTGCCAGCAGCATCGACAGGGGTTCACACCTCCACTTT. It is translated as CASSIDRGSHLHF. The chain uses TRBV5-6 and TRBJ1-6, with TRBD1 matching 8 bases. CDR1 is SGHDT, CDR2 YYEEEE, per germline. This CDR3 has 13 residues.

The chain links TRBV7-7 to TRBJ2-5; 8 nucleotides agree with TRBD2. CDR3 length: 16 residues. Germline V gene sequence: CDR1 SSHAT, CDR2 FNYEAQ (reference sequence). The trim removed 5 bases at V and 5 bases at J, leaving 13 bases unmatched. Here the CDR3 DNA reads TGTGCCAGCAGCCCGGACCGGGGGGGCCCTCGGGAGACCCAGTACTTC. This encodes CASSPDRGGPRETQYF.

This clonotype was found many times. The CDR3: CASSLIRGDNEQFF. CDR3 in DNA: TGCGCCAGCAGCTTAATCCGAGGGGACAATGAGCAGTTCTTC. The chain uses TRBV5-1 and TRBJ2-1; either TRBD1 or TRBD2 may fit D (5 bases each). CDR3 length equals 14 residues. V was pared by 2 bases and J by 5 bases, with 11 bases between. Germline loops: CDR1 SGHRS, CDR2 YFSETQ.

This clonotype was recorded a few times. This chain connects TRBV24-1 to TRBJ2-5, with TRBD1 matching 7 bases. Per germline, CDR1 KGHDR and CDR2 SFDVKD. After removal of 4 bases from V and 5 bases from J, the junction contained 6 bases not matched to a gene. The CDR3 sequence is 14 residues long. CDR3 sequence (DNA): TGTGCCACCAGTGAACGACAGGGTGTCGAGACCCAGTACTTC. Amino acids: CATSERQGVETQYF.

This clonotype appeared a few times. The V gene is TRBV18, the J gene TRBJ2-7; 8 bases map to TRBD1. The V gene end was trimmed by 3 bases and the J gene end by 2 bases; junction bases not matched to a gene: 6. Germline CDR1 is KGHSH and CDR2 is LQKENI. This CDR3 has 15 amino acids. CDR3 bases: TGTGCCAGCTCACCGTCCGGGACAGGACCCTACGAGCAGTACTTC. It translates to CASSPSGTGPYEQYF.

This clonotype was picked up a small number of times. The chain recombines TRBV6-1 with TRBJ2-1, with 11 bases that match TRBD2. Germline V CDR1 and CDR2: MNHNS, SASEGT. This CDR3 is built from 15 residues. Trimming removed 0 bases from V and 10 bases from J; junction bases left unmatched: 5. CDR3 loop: CASSEAPSSGGEQFF. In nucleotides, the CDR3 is TGTGCCAGCAGTGAAGCGCCTTCTAGCGGGGGGGAGCAGTTCTTC.

CDR3 amino acids: CASSPQTTPGELFF. The CDR3 nucleotides read TGTGCCAGCAGCCCCCAAACGACCCCGGGGGAGCTGTTTTTT. The chain uses TRBV6-5 and TRBJ2-2; D not certain. V dropped 6 bases and J dropped 8 bases, with 16 bases sitting between them. The CDR3 length is 14 residues. CDR1 is MNHEY, CDR2 SVGAGI, per germline.

In DNA form, the CDR3 reads TGCGCCAGCAGCCAAGGACAGGGATACCATGAGCAGTTCTTC. It is translated as CASSQGQGYHEQFF. This chain links TRBV4-1 with TRBJ2-1, with 7 nucleotides matching TRBD1. Trimming removed 1 base from V and 8 bases from J; junction bases left unmatched: 5. The CDR3 sequence is 14 residues long. Per the germline V gene, CDR1 is MGHRA and CDR2 is YSYEKL.

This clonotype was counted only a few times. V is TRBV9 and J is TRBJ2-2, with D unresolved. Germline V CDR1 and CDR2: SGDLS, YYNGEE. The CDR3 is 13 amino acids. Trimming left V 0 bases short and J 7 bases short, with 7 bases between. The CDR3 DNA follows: TGTGCCAGCAGCGTAGCTGTCGGCGGGGAGCTGTTTTTT. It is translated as CASSVAVGGELFF.

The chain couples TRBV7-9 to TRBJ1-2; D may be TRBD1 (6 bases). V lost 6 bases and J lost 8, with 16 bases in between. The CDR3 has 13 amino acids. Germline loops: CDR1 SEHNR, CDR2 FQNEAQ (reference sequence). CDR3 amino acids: CASRLKGDVGYTF. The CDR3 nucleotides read TGTGCCAGCAGGCTAAAGGGGGACGTGGGCTACACCTTC.